The 20 T cell receptor beta chains listed next were all sequenced from one sample in a study of beta chain features in type 1 diabetes. As every portion of the isolated RNA was reverse transcribed, the sequencing read expressed TCRB transcripts. Profiling relied on immunoSEQ multiplex PCR, and the TCRdb table lists in-frame clones only, not all of them. The sample consists of 300,000 or so clones, around 9.3% of them appearing once. These receptors have no known antigen. Study-wide results and caveats: TCRB CDR3s from Type 1 diabetes patients were moderately but significantly shorter in all four CD4+ subsets.

Sequencing input: central memory CD4+ T cells from blood. The receptor source for this set is a man aged 25-45 years with type 1 diabetes.

The rearrangement links TRBV27 to TRBJ2-3, with TRBD1 matching over 7 bases. V gave up 4 bases and J gave up 2 bases; unmatched junction bases: 6. The germline V gene has CDR1 MNHEY and CDR2 SMNVEV (reference sequence). This CDR3 has 15 residues. The CDR3 bases are TGTGCCAGCAGTTCGCCGGGACAGCCCACAGATACGCAGTATTTT. Translated: CASSSPGQPTDTQYF.

This clone has just a few counts. The rearrangement uses TRBV29-1 and TRBJ2-5; D ambiguous. With 4 bases removed from V and 1 base from J, the gap between germline ends came to 7 bases. Germline CDR1 and CDR2: SQVTM and ANQGSEA. CDR3 size: 12 residues. In DNA, the CDR3 is TGCAGCGTTGTACCTAGCCAAGAGACCCAGTACTTC. It encodes CSVVPSQETQYF.

This clone appeared a few times. V gene TRBV5-4 combines with J gene TRBJ2-3, with no clear D. V was pared by 0 bases and J by 6 bases, with 14 bases between. CDR1 is SGHNT, CDR2 YYREEE, per germline (reference sequence). The length of the CDR3 is 15 residues. The CDR3 nucleotides are TGTGCCAGCAGCTTGGAAGTGGGCAGACTGGATACGCAGTATTTT. It specifies CASSLEVGRLDTQYF. Combining the CDR3 with reference TRBV5-4 and TRBJ2-3 gives the whole variable domain ETGVTQSPTHLIKTRGQQVTLRCSSQSGHNTVSWYQQALGQGPQFIFQYYREEENGRGNFPPRFSGLQFPNYSSELNVNALELDDSALYLCASSLEVGRLDTQYFGPGTRLTVL.

This clone was seen only a few times. The chain combines TRBV7-9 with TRBJ1-4, with 8 bases identical to TRBD1. CDR3 length equals 15 residues. Per germline, CDR1 SEHNR and CDR2 FQNEAQ (reference sequence). V gave up 4 bases and J gave up 8 bases; unmatched junction bases: 9. This chain's CDR3 is CASSSLDRGLEKLFF. CDR3 coding DNA: TGTGCCAGCAGCTCCCTCGACAGGGGCTTGGAAAAACTGTTTTTT.

This clone was detected a few times. The chain links TRBV29-1 to TRBJ2-7; TRBD1 is a possible D gene (6 bases). With 8 bases removed from V and 0 bases from J, the gap between germline ends came to 14 bases. The CDR3 covers 13 residues. The germline V gene encodes CDR1 SQVTM and CDR2 ANQGSEA. The CDR3 bases are TGCAGCTTGATGAGGGGGTGCTCCTACGAGCAGTACTTC. Protein sequence: CSLMRGCSYEQYF.

This clone was observed a handful of times. The chain uses TRBV5-1 and TRBJ2-1; D might be TRBD1 (6 bases). Germline V CDR1 and CDR2: SGHRS, YFSETQ. CDR3 size: 14 residues. Trimming pared 3 bases from V and 7 bases from J, leaving 14 bases between. CDR3 bases: TGCGCCAGCAGCTCATCCGGGACAAATAATGAGCAGTTCTTC. Translated: CASSSSGTNNEQFF.

This clone was seen ten or more times. The chain links TRBV11-2 to TRBJ2-3; D possibly uses TRBD1 or TRBD2 (6 bases each). The germline V gene encodes CDR1 SGHAT and CDR2 FQNNGV. V gave up 3 bases and J gave up 8 bases, with 12 bases separating them. The CDR3 consists of 13 residues. The DNA for the CDR3 is TGTGCCAGCAGCTTGAGGGGGGTTACTACGCAGTATTTT. Residues: CASSLRGVTTQYF.

This clone was observed a handful of times. The chain combines TRBV6-5 with TRBJ1-3; D is unclear. The germline CDR1 and CDR2 sequences are MNHEY and SVGAGI. This CDR3 has 14 amino acids. V dropped 6 bases and J dropped 0 bases, with 9 bases sitting between them. The CDR3 reads CASSQQFSGNTIYF. CDR3 bases: TGTGCCAGCAGCCAACAGTTCTCTGGAAACACCATATATTTT.

This clone was observed a handful of times. The chain carries TRBV11-2 and TRBJ2-5; 9 bases match TRBD2. The CDR3 extends over 15 amino acids. V shed 3 bases and J 5 bases; nucleotides not matched to a gene: 7. Germline V lookup: CDR1 SGHAT, CDR2 FQNNGV. The DNA of the CDR3 is TGTGCCAGCAGCTTTGGAATAGCGGGGGTGGAGACCCAGTACTTC. As protein: CASSFGIAGVETQYF.

V and J are TRBV5-6 and TRBJ2-2; possible D gene TRBD1, 6 bases. This CDR3 spans 16 amino acids. Germline V lookup: CDR1 SGHDT, CDR2 YYEEEE. V lost 4 bases, J lost 3 bases, and 16 bases lay in between. The CDR3, as DNA: TGTGCCAGCAGCCCGCTGGACAGAGGAGACACCGGGGAGCTGTTTTTT. It codes for CASSPLDRGDTGELFF.

This clone came up a few times. The V call is TRBV29-1, the J call TRBJ2-7, with a possible D match to TRBD2 (5 bases). V was shortened by 0 bases and J by 4 bases, with 13 bases between the two germline ends. Germline V gene sequence: CDR1 SQVTM, CDR2 ANQGSEA. The CDR3 sequence is 14 residues long. In nucleotides, the CDR3 is TGCAGCGTTGAAGATCTCCGGACTCCTTACGAGCAGTACTTC. Translated: CSVEDLRTPYEQYF.

This clone was detected only a few times. The CDR3 reads CASSGGQGAGEAFF. Written as DNA, the CDR3 is TGTGCCAGCAGTGGGGGACAGGGGGCTGGTGAAGCTTTCTTT. V usage is TRBV6-6 and J usage is TRBJ1-1, with 12 bases that match TRBD1. With 5 bases clipped from V and 7 bases from J, the junction kept 5 bases outside the gene matches. The CDR3 is 14 amino acids. The germline V gene encodes CDR1 MNHNY and CDR2 SVGAGI (reference sequence).

The J gene is TRBJ2-5, the V gene TRBV9, with 9 nucleotides matching TRBD1. In germline, CDR1 is SGDLS, CDR2 YYNGEE. V shed 2 bases and J 4 bases; nucleotides not matched to a gene: 6. CDR3 size: 15 residues. This CDR3 reads CASSVQPGQGETQYF. CDR3 sequence (DNA): TGTGCCAGCAGCGTCCAACCGGGACAGGGAGAGACCCAGTACTTC.

This clone was recorded many times. The chain is built from TRBV11-2 and TRBJ2-2, with unresolved D. This CDR3 region has 15 residues. Germline CDR1 SGHAT, CDR2 FQNNGV. Trimming left V 3 bases short and J 0 bases short, with 8 bases between. The CDR3 coding sequence is TGTGCCAGCAGCTTTGGCTACACGAACACCGGGGAGCTGTTTTTT. It specifies CASSFGYTNTGELFF.

The gene calls are TRBV9 and TRBJ2-1; no firm D call. Trimming left V 0 bases short and J 10 bases short, with 11 bases between. The V gene's germline CDR1 is SGDLS and CDR2 YYNGEE. This CDR3 is built from 13 residues. In nucleotides, the CDR3 is TGTGCCAGCAGCGTAGATTTCCGAGGAGAGCAGTTCTTC. It specifies CASSVDFRGEQFF.

In the case of this clone: The same CDR3 can be traced to other DNA sequences in this sample. The rearrangement joins TRBV2 to TRBJ1-1; 7 nucleotides line up with TRBD1. CDR3 length equals 14 residues. V trimming: 1 base; J trimming: 5 bases; junction bases outside the gene matches: 4. CDR1 is SNHLY, CDR2 FYNNEI, per germline. CDR3 in DNA: TGTGCCAGCAGTGAAGAGGGGGCTCGGACTGAAGCTTTCTTT. It encodes CASSEEGARTEAFF.

The rearrangement joins TRBV1 to TRBJ1-5; the table calls TRBD1, which could not be checked here. TRBV1 is flagged as a pseudogene. This CDR3 spans 19 amino acids. CDR3 in DNA: TGCACCAGCAGCCATCCCCCCCCGGGACAGGGGTCCGGCAATCAGCCCCAGCATTTT. Residues: CTSSHPPPGQGSGNQPQHF.

The chain uses TRBV15 and TRBJ2-7; D might be TRBD1 or TRBD2, each matching 5 bases. CDR3 length: 17 residues. The V end was cut by 1 base, the J end by 2 bases, with 18 bases between. Germline V lookup: CDR1 LNHNV, CDR2 YYDKDF (reference sequence). The CDR3: CATSRASTQGVPYEQYF. The CDR3 region has the DNA TGTGCCACCAGCAGAGCGTCGACGCAGGGAGTCCCCTACGAGCAGTACTTC.

The CDR3 here is CASSLAHGQGGRYNSPLHF. The CDR3 nucleotides read TGTGCCAGCAGCTTAGCCCACGGACAGGGTGGAAGGTATAATTCACCCCTCCACTTT. The chain couples TRBV7-9 to TRBJ1-6; 8 bases match TRBD1. The CDR3 covers 19 residues. Germline V CDR1 and CDR2: SEHNR, FQNEAQ (reference sequence). After removal of 0 bases from V and 4 bases from J, the junction contained 11 bases not matched to a gene.

This clone occurred many times. The chain has TRBV5-1 and TRBJ2-6; 7 bases agree with TRBD1. This CDR3 region has 18 residues. Trimming removed 0 bases from V and 1 base from J; junction bases left unmatched: 7. CDR1 is SGHRS and CDR2 is YFSETQ in the germline V gene. CDR3 sequence reads: CASSLADRVTSGANVLTF. In nucleotides, the CDR3 is TGCGCCAGCAGCTTGGCCGACAGGGTGACTTCTGGGGCCAACGTCCTGACTTTC.